The TCR beta chain described here comes from a study of T cells after yellow fever vaccination (dated by TCRdb to between 2019 and 2020). Notes on the research overall: The SMART-Seq v4 Ultra Low Input RNA kit was used to prepare libraries from fractions with low cell numbers. The cohort comprised two healthy male donors, one aged 18 to 29 and one aged 30 to 40 years. Blood samples were taken at several timepoints before and after primary and secondary immunization, and bulk PBMC replicates and cell subsets were isolated. To track T-cell clones before and after primary and booster YFV17D yellow fever vaccination, bulk TCR alpha and beta repertoires were sequenced longitudinally.

General study outcomes and caveats: The study included only a couple of donors, which limits how far the findings can be generalized. The secondary T-cell response was found to be weaker but faster than the primary response, with a peak reached on day 5 rather than on day 15. Computational filtering was needed because FACS-sorted repertoires could contain abundant contaminating clonotypes from the bulk population. A small fraction of clonotypes showed up in both the CD4 and CD8 compartments, probably as a result of convergent recombination. After the booster, most of the clones that had expanded following primary vaccination were detected again (around 95% of CD4 and more than 85% of CD8), which suggests that memory was broadly maintained.

Synthesis of TCR cDNA relied on 5'RACE template switching, a step that introduced a universal primer site along with unique molecular identifiers. cDNA synthesis was primed from both the TCR alpha and TCR beta constant segments. Two PCR steps were used to amplify libraries, with sample barcodes and sequencing adapters being added in the second step. Sequencing of libraries was done on Illumina HiSeq 2500 (2x100 bp) or NovaSeq (2x150 bp). The authors' analysis ran thus. MIGEC was used to demultiplex reads and collapse the reads into UMI consensus sequences, and MiXCR was used for V(D)J alignment. Vaccine-responding clonotypes were identified with edgeR using replicate PBMC samples, with FDR below 0.01 and a log2 fold change above 5 up to day 15 being required. Each bulk clonotype was labeled CD4 or CD8 based on which sequenced repertoire, CD4 or CD8, contained the clonotype at higher abundance. TCRdb reran the public reads through fastp at Q25 and MiXCR, keeping productive beta chains. Duplicate CDR3 protein sequences are folded into a single record with the most common DNA and genes. V and J calls and clone size were set by TCRdb, not the authors. Present in this sample are some 150,000 distinct CDR3 sequences, 5% to 7.5% of which were seen just once. Approximately 0.64% of the sample goes to the ten largest clones.

Ten or more counts support this clonotype. The specificity of this receptor is unknown. It has no much larger one-base neighbor in the sample; base qualities were not kept. What this sample's treatment or condition label stands for: live attenuated yellow fever vaccine strain. A standard Ficoll-Paque protocol was used to isolate PBMCs from peripheral blood. CD4 and CD8 T-cell fractions were isolated with Dynabeads CD4 and CD8 positive selection kits. TriZol was used to extract RNA from bulk PBMCs, CD4 and CD8 fractions, and dextramer-positive and dextramer-negative fractions. Sequencing used CD4+ T cells sorted from PBMCs, obtained 10 days after the yellow fever booster vaccination. The receptor was isolated from a man aged 25 to 40 who received the YFV17D yellow fever vaccine.

The CDR3 is CASSRVISADTQYF. The DNA sequence is as follows: TGTGCCAGCAGCCGCGTAATCTCCGCAGATACGCAGTATTTT. The rearranged chain carries TRBV12-3 or TRBV12-4 and TRBJ2-3; too little of a D gene remains to name it. V is cut by 6 bases and J by 4 bases, and the space between the germline ends is 14 bases. The CDR3, cysteine through phenylalanine, is 14 amino acids long. Of the read, only the CDR3 DNA is kept; its 42 bases are in frame from base 1.